This TCR beta chain was sequenced for a study of blood T cell repertoires in COVID-19. For the study at large: PBMCs, B-cell-depleted T cells, or T cells provided the cDNA or gDNA that made up the material.

The data were produced by immunoSEQ multiplex PCR, yet TCRdb's version contains in-frame clones alone and is incomplete. The sample holds 200,000 to 250,000 clones, approximately 83% seen once. Which cohort a participant joined came from the clinical history participants gave. Material: PBMCs or T cells enriched from blood (not recorded which). This TCR came from a woman aged 40 to 50 with acute COVID-19.

CDR3 residues: CASSQAPRGEAFF. DNA of the CDR3: TGTGCCAGCAGCCAAGCCCCCAGGGGTGAAGCTTTCTTT. This chain links TRBV3-1 (or the pseudogene TRBV3-2) with TRBJ1-1; D possibly corresponds to TRBD1 (6 bases). The V and J ends lost 1 base and 7 bases respectively, with 10 bases between them. Germline V gene sequence: CDR1 LGHDT, CDR2 YNNKEL (reference sequence). The CDR3 is 13 amino acids.